The clone carrying this T cell receptor (beta chain) was seen once. Its antigen is unidentified. The table came from immunoSEQ multiplex PCR; TCRdb's copy has only in-frame clones and leaves some out. The sample records about 18,000 clones, around 80% being singletons. The entry originates in a study of CD4 T cells in relation to SARS-CoV-2 and coronaviruses. Overall study: No peptide or an HIV-1 Nef peptide pool served as negative control.

Germline V lookup: CDR1 SGHKS, CDR2 YYEKEE (reference sequence). Trimming stripped 1 base from V and 9 bases from J, with 11 bases between. This CDR3 spans 13 amino acids. Unexposed donor CD4+ T cells date from about 2011-2018, before the COVID-19 pandemic. CD4+ T cells were isolated from the cells after more than nine days of culture. This receptor was taken from a human donor in good health. This chain joins TRBV5-5 and TRBJ2-1; D not certain. Sequences were obtained from CD4+ T cells from PBMCs, cultured in vitro. CDR3 bases: TGTGCCAGCAGCTTGCAACTAAATGGTGAGCAGTTCTTC. Amino acid sequence: CASSLQLNGEQFF.